This passage covers 21 T cell receptor beta chains from one sample sequenced in a study of metastatic and nonmetastatic thyroid tumors. No treatment had been given to any patient before thyroid surgery. TCRdb reanalyzed the PCR reads via MiXCR. The sample has 30,000 to 40,000 clones; around a third are singletons. Sequences were obtained from tumor tissue. The receptor source for this set is a female donor with papillary thyroid cancer or a benign thyroid nodule (not recorded which). Some clones in this sample may be carry-over from other donors' samples.

This clone has just a few counts. The V and J genes are TRBV6-1 and TRBJ1-5; perhaps TRBD1 as D (6 bases). With 10 bases removed from V and 0 bases from J, the gap between germline ends came to 16 bases. This CDR3 spans 15 amino acids. Germline CDR1 MNHNS, CDR2 SASEGT. DNA of the CDR3: TGTGCCACAAGTCTGCAGGGGTATAGCAATCAGCCCCAGCATTTT. This encodes CATSLQGYSNQPQHF.

A remark on this clone: Additional DNA sequences in this sample encode the identical CDR3. The CDR3 nucleotides read TGTGCCAGCAGCTTAGCAGCGGGAGTCAATGAGCAGTTCTTC. It encodes CASSLAAGVNEQFF. This chain connects TRBV11-3 to TRBJ2-1; 8 positions agree with TRBD2. The CDR3 runs to 14 residues. Germline CDR1 SGHNT, CDR2 YENEEA. Trimming cost V 1 base and J 6 bases; bases outside gene matches: 2.

This clone was counted once. The rearrangement links TRBV30 to TRBJ2-1, with 10 bases fitting TRBD1. There are 15 residues in the CDR3. The V gene's germline CDR1 is GTSNPN and CDR2 SVGIG (reference sequence). The ends lost 2 bases at V and 6 bases at J; junction bases unmatched: 7. CDR3 residues: CAWSTGQGRLNEQFF. Written as DNA, the CDR3 is TGTGCCTGGAGTACGGGACAGGGGCGACTCAATGAGCAGTTCTTC.

This clone showed up just a few times. The chain combines TRBV28 with TRBJ2-2, with D hard to call. CDR3 size: 12 residues. Deletions cut 4 bases from V and 6 bases from J, with 6 bases between. The germline V gene has CDR1 MDHEN and CDR2 SYDVKM. CDR3 residues: CASSSTAGELFF. CDR3 in DNA: TGTGCCAGCAGTTCCACCGCCGGGGAGCTGTTTTTT.

The chain couples TRBV5-1 to TRBJ2-1; D not certain. The ends were cut back, 1 base at V and 1 base at J, with 6 bases in the middle. Germline assignment: CDR1 SGHRS and CDR2 YFSETQ. The CDR3 spans 14 residues. The CDR3 region has the DNA TGCGCCAGCAGCTTGAGCCAGTCCTACAATGAGCAGTTCTTC. This codes for CASSLSQSYNEQFF.

The rearrangement uses TRBV28 and TRBJ2-2; TRBD2 agrees at 7 bases. The germline V gene has CDR1 MDHEN and CDR2 SYDVKM. The CDR3 is 16 amino acids. Trimming at V came to 7 bases and at J to 2 bases, leaving 10 bases not matched to a gene. The chain's CDR3 is CASTPSGTKNTGELFF. CDR3 in DNA: TGTGCCAGCACCCCTTCGGGGACTAAAAACACCGGGGAGCTGTTTTTT.

This clone was seen more than once but under ten times. The chain links TRBV27 to TRBJ1-2, with 7 bases aligning to TRBD1. There are 13 residues in the CDR3. Germline V CDR1 and CDR2: MNHEY, SMNVEV (reference sequence). V was pared by 6 bases and J by 2 bases, with 3 bases of the junction left unmatched. The CDR3 DNA is TGTGCCAGCAGACGGGACAGAAACTATGGCTACACCTTC. Its translation is CASRRDRNYGYTF.

The chain couples TRBV28 to TRBJ1-1; 10 nucleotides line up with TRBD1. V shed 3 bases and J 4 bases; nucleotides not matched to a gene: 2. The CDR3 spans 14 residues. Germline V lookup: CDR1 MDHEN, CDR2 SYDVKM. DNA of the CDR3: TGTGCCAGCAGTTTTTGGGACAGGGGCACTGAAGCTTTCTTT. Amino acids: CASSFWDRGTEAFF.

CDR3 residues: CAWTGGLNEQYF. The DNA for the CDR3 is TGTGCCTGGACAGGGGGCTTGAACGAGCAGTACTTC. V and J are TRBV30 and TRBJ2-7, with 8 bases fitting TRBD1. Germline loops: CDR1 GTSNPN, CDR2 SVGIG (reference sequence). This CDR3 is 12 amino acids long. The J segment lost 5 bases and the V segment lost 4 bases, leaving 4 bases of the junction unmatched.

This clone has a handful of counts. The J gene is TRBJ1-1, the V gene TRBV6-5; 7 positions match TRBD1. The germline V gene encodes CDR1 MNHEY and CDR2 SVGAGI. Germline trimming cut 0 bases from V and 1 base from J; bases unmatched to any gene: 5. The CDR3 loop spans 16 amino acids. CDR3: CASSYSSRGPNTEAFF. DNA of the CDR3: TGTGCCAGCAGTTACTCATCTAGGGGGCCGAACACTGAAGCTTTCTTT.

V and J are TRBV3-1 and TRBJ2-2, with D possibly matching TRBD1 (6 bases). Germline assignment: CDR1 LGHDT and CDR2 YNNKEL (reference sequence). The CDR3 has 15 amino acids. V was pared by 1 base and J by 5 bases, with 11 bases between. The CDR3 reads CASSQVLRGTGELFF. Here the CDR3 DNA reads TGTGCCAGCAGCCAAGTACTTAGGGGGACCGGGGAGCTGTTTTTT.

The V call is TRBV3-1, the J call TRBJ2-1; 7 bases fit TRBD1. V gave up 5 bases and J gave up 8 bases; unmatched junction bases: 3. The CDR3 sequence is 12 residues long. Germline V gene lookup returns CDR1 LGHDT and CDR2 YNNKEL (reference sequence). The CDR3 nucleotides are TGTGCCAGCAGCAGAACAGGGGATGAGCAGTTCTTC. It is translated as CASSRTGDEQFF.

The chain combines TRBV27 with TRBJ2-3, with D possibly TRBD1 on 6 matching bases. Trimming cost V 4 bases and J 2 bases, with 13 bases left between them. This CDR3 has 15 residues. Germline lookup yields CDR1 MNHEY and CDR2 SMNVEV (reference sequence). The CDR3, as DNA: TGTGCCAGCAGTTCAATCAGGGGTTACACAGATACGCAGTATTTT. It codes for CASSSIRGYTDTQYF.

V usage is TRBV7-2 and J usage is TRBJ2-1; TRBD1 matches 8 bases. V shed 7 bases, J shed 6 bases, and the junction held 8 bases outside the gene matches. Germline-derived CDR1 and CDR2 are SGHTA and FQGNSA. CDR3 length equals 14 residues. The CDR3 protein is CASKRQGITNEQFF. The CDR3 nucleotides are TGTGCCAGCAAGCGACAGGGGATAACCAATGAGCAGTTCTTC. The full variable domain, completed using reference TRBV7-2 and TRBJ2-1, is GAGVSQSPSNKVTEKGKDVELRCDPISGHTALYWYRQSLGQGLEFLIYFQGNSAPDKSGLPSDRFSAERTGGSVSTLTIQRTQQEDSAVYLCASKRQGITNEQFFGPGTRLTVL.

This clone qualifies as large. The rearrangement links TRBV12-3 or TRBV12-4 to TRBJ2-5; 16 nucleotides line up with TRBD2. The CDR3 sequence is 17 residues long. The V segment lost 3 bases and the J segment 3 bases; nucleotides outside the gene matches: 4. DNA for the CDR3: TGTGCCAGCAGTTTGGGGGGACTAGCGGGGGGGGAAGAGACCCAGTACTTC. Its protein is CASSLGGLAGGEETQYF.

This clone was seen more than once but under ten times. The V and J genes are TRBV11-2 and TRBJ2-1, with 14 positions matching TRBD2. After removal of 1 base from V and 4 bases from J, the junction contained 0 bases not matched to a gene. Germline CDR1 reads SGHAT; CDR2 reads FQNNGV. CDR3 length: 16 amino acids. CDR3 in amino acids: CASSLGLAGGYNEQFF. The CDR3 region has the DNA TGTGCCAGCAGCTTAGGACTAGCGGGGGGGTACAATGAGCAGTTCTTC.

The chain carries TRBV6-2 or TRBV6-3 and TRBJ1-2; D is ambiguous. The germline gives CDR1 MNHEY, CDR2 SVGEGT. This CDR3 has 13 amino acids. V lost 2 bases and J 7 bases, leaving 11 bases between the germline ends. CDR3 sequence reads: CASSYLMGTGYTF. CDR3 sequence (DNA): TGTGCCAGCAGTTACCTTATGGGAACTGGCTACACCTTC.

This clone was observed a handful of times. The chain uses TRBV6-2 or TRBV6-3 and TRBJ1-5; D unresolved. Trimming took 0 bases from V and 0 from J, leaving 6 bases between them. CDR3 length: 15 residues. CDR1 MNHEY and CDR2 SVGEGT come from the germline V gene. The CDR3 sequence is CASSYSGNSNQPQHF. In DNA form, the CDR3 reads TGTGCCAGCAGTTACTCGGGGAATAGCAATCAGCCCCAGCATTTT.

This chain uses TRBV6-1 with TRBJ1-5, with 9 positions matching TRBD1. V lost 6 bases, J lost 7 bases, and 7 bases stayed unmatched. Germline CDR1 and CDR2: MNHNS and SASEGT. CDR3 length: 14 residues. CDR3 region: CASSLTGGQQPQHF. CDR3 sequence (DNA): TGTGCCAGCAGCCTGACAGGGGGACAACAGCCCCAGCATTTT.

The chain uses TRBV5-1 and TRBJ1-6; D remains unclear. This CDR3 comprises 18 residues. The germline V and J ends were trimmed by 0 bases and 0 bases, with 13 bases remaining between them. Germline lookup yields CDR1 SGHRS and CDR2 YFSETQ. CDR3 DNA: TGCGCCAGCAGCTTGGATTTGCGCGGGAGCTCCTATAATTCACCCCTCCACTTT. It encodes CASSLDLRGSSYNSPLHF.

J is TRBJ1-2 and V is TRBV7-8; TRBD1 might be the D (5 bases). The V and J ends lost 3 bases and 8 bases respectively, with 16 bases between them. The CDR3 has 14 residues. The germline gives CDR1 SGHVS, CDR2 FQNEAQ. CDR3 amino acids: CASSFAGSWGGYTF. CDR3 coding DNA: TGTGCCAGCAGCTTCGCCGGTAGCTGGGGCGGCTACACCTTC. The entire variable domain, with the rest obtained from reference TRBV7-8 and TRBJ1-2, is as follows: GAGVSQSPRYKVAKRGQDVALRCDPISGHVSLFWYQQALGQGPEFLTYFQNEAQLDKSGLPSDRFFAERPEGSVSTLKIQRTQQEDSAVYLCASSFAGSWGGYTFGSGTRLTVV.